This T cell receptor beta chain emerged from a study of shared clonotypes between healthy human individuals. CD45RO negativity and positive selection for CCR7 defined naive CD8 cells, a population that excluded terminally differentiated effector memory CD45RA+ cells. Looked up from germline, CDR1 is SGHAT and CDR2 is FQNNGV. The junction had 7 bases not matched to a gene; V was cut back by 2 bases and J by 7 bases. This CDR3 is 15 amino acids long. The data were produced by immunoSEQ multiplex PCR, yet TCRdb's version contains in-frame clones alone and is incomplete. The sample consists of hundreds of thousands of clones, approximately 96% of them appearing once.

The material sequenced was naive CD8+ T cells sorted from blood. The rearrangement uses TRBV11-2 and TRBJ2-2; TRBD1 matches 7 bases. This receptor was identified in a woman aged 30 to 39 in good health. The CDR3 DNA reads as TGTGCCAGCAGCTTATCTGACAGGGAGAGCGGGGAGCTGTTTTTT. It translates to CASSLSDRESGELFF.